A single sample is the source of the 32 T cell receptor beta chains below, sequenced in a study of cytomegalovirus exposure and HLA in healthy donors. The PCR was carried out with 60 Vbeta primers and 13 Jbeta primers. Sequenced by immunoSEQ multiplex PCR; TCRdb stores in-frame clones only, minus some. The sample holds approximately 99,000 clones, 70% to 75% seen once. The source material was PBMCs. All receptors come from a man aged 40-49 years in good health and CMV-seronegative.

The chain joins TRBV6-5 to TRBJ2-5; the D is unclear. The CDR3 has 11 residues. Germline loops: CDR1 MNHEY, CDR2 SVGAGI. The ends were cut back, 4 bases at V and 5 bases at J, with 5 bases in the middle. The CDR3 DNA reads TGTGCCAGCAGTTCGCGGGAGACCCAGTACTTC. This codes for CASSSRETQYF.

This clone showed up just a few times. This rearrangement joins TRBV10-3 to TRBJ2-7, with 7 bases aligning to TRBD1. Germline CDR1 is ENHRY and CDR2 is SYGVKD. The CDR3 contains 15 residues. Trimming at V came to 6 bases and at J to 0 bases, leaving 8 bases not matched to a gene. CDR3 coding DNA: TGTGCCATCAGCCGAACAGGGGACGGCTCCTACGAGCAGTACGTC. Its protein is CAISRTGDGSYEQYV.

This clone has only one observation. The gene calls are TRBV27 and TRBJ1-5; 7 nucleotides match TRBD1. The trim removed 2 bases at V and 4 bases at J, leaving 2 bases unmatched. There are 14 residues in the CDR3. CDR1 and CDR2 from the germline V gene are MNHEY and SMNVEV (reference sequence). The DNA of the CDR3 is TGTGCCAGCAGTTTAAGGGACAGTAATCAGCCCCAGCATTTT. Amino acids: CASSLRDSNQPQHF.

The rearrangement links TRBV5-6 to TRBJ2-7; 7 bases line up with TRBD1. Germline V gives CDR1 SGHDT, CDR2 YYEEEE. After removal of 2 bases from V and 4 bases from J, the junction contained 15 bases not matched to a gene. The CDR3 length is 17 residues. The CDR3 reads CASSLYRGPEIKYEQYF. CDR3 in DNA: TGTGCCAGCAGCTTATACAGGGGCCCCGAAATTAAATACGAGCAGTACTTC.

This clone appeared a few times. The chain recombines TRBV27 with TRBJ1-1, with a tentative D call TRBD1 (6 bases). The CDR3 runs to 15 residues. The germline gives CDR1 MNHEY, CDR2 SMNVEV (reference sequence). With 6 bases removed from V and 0 bases from J, the gap between germline ends came to 14 bases. The CDR3 bases are TGTGCCAGCAGGACTACTTGGGACATGAACACTGAAGCTTTCTTT. This encodes CASRTTWDMNTEAFF.

The rearrangement uses TRBV6-4 and TRBJ2-5, with TRBD2 as a possible D gene (5 bases). The CDR3 runs to 14 residues. Trimming took 6 bases from V and 4 from J, leaving 15 bases between them. Germline V CDR1 and CDR2: MRHNA, SNTAGT. This chain's CDR3 is CASSPRSGGETQYF. CDR3 coding DNA: TGTGCCAGCAGCCCCCGAAGCGGAGGAGAGACCCAGTACTTC.

The chain recombines TRBV2 with TRBJ2-3, with 11 bases aligning to TRBD1. The CDR3 is 16 residues long. The J segment lost 4 bases and the V segment lost 5 bases, leaving 8 bases of the junction unmatched. Per the germline V gene, CDR1 is SNHLY and CDR2 is FYNNEI. The CDR3 region has the DNA TGTGCCAGCAGTATCCGGACAGGGGGCTTATCAGATACGCAGTATTTT. Translation gives CASSIRTGGLSDTQYF.

The gene calls are TRBV5-1 and TRBJ2-2, with 9 bases fitting TRBD1. Germline V gene lookup returns CDR1 SGHRS and CDR2 YFSETQ. Trimming cost V 3 bases and J 4 bases; bases outside gene matches: 7. CDR3 length: 16 amino acids. CDR3 coding DNA: TGCGCCAGCAGCTCGGGACAGGGTATCGGCACCGGGGAGCTGTTTTTT. This translates into CASSSGQGIGTGELFF.

The chain combines TRBV28 with TRBJ2-7, with D perhaps TRBD1 (6 bases). V gave up 7 bases and J gave up 2 bases, with 15 bases separating them. The germline V gene encodes CDR1 MDHEN and CDR2 SYDVKM. The CDR3 covers 14 residues. The CDR3 DNA sequence: TGTGCCAGCACCCCGACAGGCCTTACCTACGAGCAGTACTTC. It yields the protein CASTPTGLTYEQYF.

The chain recombines TRBV28 with TRBJ2-3; D is possibly TRBD2 (5 bases). Trimming removed 5 bases at V and 1 base at J, with 13 bases between. CDR3 size: 15 residues. The germline CDR1 and CDR2 sequences are MDHEN and SYDVKM. CDR3 in amino acids: CASSLRGLGTDTQYF. DNA for the CDR3: TGTGCCAGCAGTCTACGGGGTCTCGGCACAGATACGCAGTATTTT.

The chain combines TRBV4-2 with TRBJ1-1; D gene uncertain. Germline CDR1 reads LGHNA; CDR2 reads YNFKEQ. V was cut by 0 bases and J by 9 bases, with 14 bases left in between. The CDR3 covers 14 residues. CDR3 residues: CASSQDGRTGKAFF. The CDR3 DNA follows: TGTGCCAGCAGCCAAGATGGGAGAACGGGGAAAGCTTTCTTT.

This chain uses TRBV5-1 with TRBJ2-7, with 10 positions matching TRBD1. This CDR3 is built from 15 residues. In germline, CDR1 is SGHRS, CDR2 YFSETQ. V gave up 2 bases and J gave up 4 bases; unmatched junction bases: 6. The CDR3 DNA is TGCGCCAGCAGCTTTAACCGGGACAGGGGTTACGAGCAGTACTTC. This encodes CASSFNRDRGYEQYF.

This rearrangement joins TRBV15 to TRBJ2-3; 12 bases match TRBD2. V was clipped by 0 bases and J by 3 bases; unmatched bases: 7. Looked up from germline, CDR1 is LNHNV and CDR2 is YYDKDF (reference sequence). The CDR3 covers 18 residues. The CDR3: CATSRDRASGGATDTQYF. CDR3 nucleotide sequence: TGTGCCACCAGCAGAGATCGGGCTAGCGGGGGGGCGACAGATACGCAGTATTTT.

This clone has a handful of counts. This chain links TRBV27 with TRBJ1-6; 7 bases agree with TRBD1. Germline V lookup: CDR1 MNHEY, CDR2 SMNVEV (reference sequence). With 5 bases clipped from V and 10 bases from J, the junction kept 11 bases outside the gene matches. CDR3 length: 15 amino acids. The DNA of the CDR3 is TGTGCCAGCAGTCCCAGGGGGGCAGTAGGATCACCCCTCCACTTT. Its translation: CASSPRGAVGSPLHF.

This clone was recorded a few times. V is TRBV25-1 and J is TRBJ1-1; the D is unclear. Germline loops: CDR1 MGHDK, CDR2 SYGVNS. Trimming shortened V by 8 bases and J by 2 bases, and 9 bases separated the two germline ends. The CDR3 runs to 12 residues. CDR3 region: CASRQSNTEAFF. The CDR3, as DNA: TGTGCCAGCCGCCAGTCTAACACTGAAGCTTTCTTT. Using reference TRBV25-1 and TRBJ1-1 for the parts outside the CDR3, the full variable domain is EADIYQTPRYLVIGTGKKITLECSQTMGHDKMYWYQQDPGMELHLIHYSYGVNSTEKGDLSSESTVSRIRTEHFPLTLESARPSHTSQYLCASRQSNTEAFFGQGTRLTVV.

V gene TRBV7-6 combines with J gene TRBJ2-1; TRBD2 is a possible D gene (7 bases). This CDR3 contains 15 residues. Between the trimmed V and J ends, which lost 4 bases and 4 bases, there was a span of 14 bases. Germline V gene data show CDR1 as SGHVS and CDR2 as FNYEAQ. The CDR3 is CASSSAGQHYNEQFF. CDR3 DNA sequence: TGTGCCAGCAGCTCAGCGGGACAACATTACAATGAGCAGTTCTTC.

The V and J genes are TRBV4-2 and TRBJ1-2; TRBD1 might be the D (6 bases). Germline V gene sequence: CDR1 LGHNA, CDR2 YNFKEQ. The CDR3 is made up of 13 amino acids. The ends were cut back, 8 bases at V and 3 bases at J, with 13 bases in the middle. This CDR3 is CASAQGADYGYTF. The CDR3 region has the DNA TGTGCCAGCGCACAGGGAGCAGACTATGGCTACACCTTC.

Only one count was recorded for this clone. The CDR3: CASRLHGEQFF. The CDR3 DNA reads TGTGCCAGCAGACTACACGGTGAGCAGTTCTTC. The V gene is TRBV2, the J gene TRBJ2-1; D unresolved. Trimming removed 6 bases at V and 9 bases at J, with 9 bases between. The CDR3 extends over 11 amino acids. The V gene's germline CDR1 is SNHLY and CDR2 FYNNEI.

The CDR3 loop reads CASSFPGGAELWTGYTF. The DNA for the CDR3 is TGTGCCAGCAGCTTTCCGGGGGGCGCGGAACTGTGGACTGGCTACACCTTC. This chain links TRBV7-9 with TRBJ1-2; tentative D call: TRBD1 (6 bases). The CDR3 has 17 residues. Germline assignment: CDR1 SEHNR and CDR2 FQNEAQ (reference sequence). V lost 3 bases, J lost 7 bases, and 24 bases lay in between. The whole variable domain, remainder taken from reference TRBV7-9 and TRBJ1-2, is DTGVSQNPRHKITKRGQNVTFRCDPISEHNRLYWYRQTLGQGPEFLTYFQNEAQLEKSRLLSDRFSAERPKGSFSTLEIQRTEQGDSAMYLCASSFPGGAELWTGYTFGSGTRLTVV.

This rearrangement joins TRBV11-3 to TRBJ2-5, with D perhaps matching TRBD2 (6 bases). Trimming stripped 5 bases from V and 5 bases from J, with 15 bases between. The V gene's germline CDR1 is SGHNT and CDR2 YENEEA. The CDR3 consists of 14 residues. CDR3 protein: CASSPGRGGETQYF. The CDR3 nucleotides are TGTGCCAGCAGCCCCGGGCGGGGTGGGGAGACCCAGTACTTC.

The CDR3 DNA reads TGTGCCAGCAGACGAGGACTAGCGGGGGGACAGAACACCGGGGAGCTGTTTTTT. Amino acids: CASRRGLAGGQNTGELFF. The J gene is TRBJ2-2, the V gene TRBV27, with 14 bases identical to TRBD2. Germline CDR1 reads MNHEY; CDR2 reads SMNVEV (reference sequence). This CDR3 comprises 18 residues. V shed 6 bases, J shed 1 base, and the junction held 7 bases outside the gene matches.

This clone was observed a handful of times. The chain uses TRBV7-9 and TRBJ1-4; possibly TRBD1 for D (5 bases). The CDR3 consists of 16 residues. V lost 1 base and J 4 bases, leaving 13 bases between the germline ends. The germline V gene encodes CDR1 SEHNR and CDR2 FQNEAQ (reference sequence). The chain's CDR3 is CASSLGEGRGNEKLFF. For the CDR3, the DNA is TGTGCCAGCAGCTTAGGGGAGGGGCGAGGTAATGAAAAACTGTTTTTT. The variable domain in full, with the rest retrieved from reference TRBV7-9 and TRBJ1-4, is DTGVSQNPRHKITKRGQNVTFRCDPISEHNRLYWYRQTLGQGPEFLTYFQNEAQLEKSRLLSDRFSAERPKGSFSTLEIQRTEQGDSAMYLCASSLGEGRGNEKLFFGSGTQLSVL.

The gene calls are TRBV19 and TRBJ1-5; D is possibly TRBD1 (6 bases). This CDR3 region has 15 residues. Germline V gene sequence: CDR1 LNHDA, CDR2 SQIVND (reference sequence). V was trimmed by 3 bases and J by 4 bases, leaving 13 bases between them. Here the CDR3 DNA reads TGTGCCAGTAGTATCCCACAGGGATTTAATCAGCCCCAGCATTTT. Its translation is CASSIPQGFNQPQHF.

This rearrangement joins TRBV5-6 to TRBJ1-4, with 9 bases that match TRBD1. The CDR3 sequence is 15 residues long. The V gene's germline CDR1 is SGHDT and CDR2 YYEEEE. Trimming at V came to 4 bases and at J to 8 bases, leaving 9 bases not matched to a gene. The CDR3 protein is CASSRPGQGHEKLFF. The CDR3 DNA sequence: TGTGCCAGCAGCCGACCGGGACAGGGACACGAAAAACTGTTTTTT.

The rearrangement links TRBV4-2 to TRBJ2-1; 8 positions agree with TRBD1. Germline CDR1 reads LGHNA; CDR2 reads YNFKEQ. The CDR3 contains 15 residues. V lost 4 bases to trimming and J lost 9 bases; unmatched junction nucleotides: 11. In DNA, the CDR3 is TGTGCCAGCAGCCTGCCGGGACAGGTCTCACTTGAGCAGTTCTTC. Translated, it gives CASSLPGQVSLEQFF.

The chain employs TRBV4-3 and TRBJ2-1; 10 bases align to TRBD2. Germline V gene lookup returns CDR1 LGHNA and CDR2 YSLEER. J gave up 7 bases and V 4 bases, and 13 bases lay outside the gene matches. This CDR3 region has 17 residues. The CDR3: CASSPALVAGGYNEQFF. CDR3 in DNA: TGCGCCAGCAGCCCAGCGTTGGTAGCGGGGGGATATAATGAGCAGTTCTTC.

The chain links TRBV5-1 to TRBJ2-1; D is undetermined. This CDR3 region has 15 residues. Looked up from germline, CDR1 is SGHRS and CDR2 is YFSETQ. The V and J ends lost 0 bases and 4 bases respectively, with 11 bases between them. CDR3 sequence (DNA): TGCGCCAGCAGCTTGGCCACACAGAATTACAATGAGCAGTTCTTC. Its protein product is CASSLATQNYNEQFF. Together with reference TRBV5-1 and TRBJ2-1, the CDR3 gives the full variable domain: KAGVTQTPRYLIKTRGQQVTLSCSPISGHRSVSWYQQTPGQGLQFLFEYFSETQRNKGNFPGRFSGRQFSNSRSEMNVSTLELGDSALYLCASSLATQNYNEQFFGPGTRLTVL.

DNA for the CDR3: TGTGCCAGCAGCCTTGGGGGACAAAAATACGAGCAGTACTTC. The encoded protein is CASSLGGQKYEQYF. The rearrangement links TRBV28 to TRBJ2-7, with D perhaps TRBD1 (6 bases). V was trimmed by 6 bases and J by 4 bases, leaving 16 bases between them. CDR3 length equals 14 residues. The germline gives CDR1 MDHEN, CDR2 SYDVKM.

This chain connects TRBV19 to TRBJ1-1; no clear D. With 7 bases removed from V and 1 base from J, the gap between germline ends came to 10 bases. Germline assignment: CDR1 LNHDA and CDR2 SQIVND (reference sequence). The length of the CDR3 is 13 residues. The CDR3 is CASTQEWNTEAFF. The CDR3 nucleotides are TGTGCCAGTACCCAAGAGTGGAACACTGAAGCTTTCTTT.

The chain employs TRBV7-7 and TRBJ2-1; D gene uncertain. Trimming took 6 bases from V and 7 from J, leaving 13 bases between them. The CDR3 has 13 residues. The germline V gene has CDR1 SSHAT and CDR2 FNYEAQ (reference sequence). The CDR3 sequence: CASSLVFGNEQFF. The CDR3 DNA sequence: TGTGCCAGCAGTCTGGTTTTCGGTAATGAGCAGTTCTTC. Looking up the rest from reference TRBV7-7 and TRBJ2-1 gives the full variable domain: GAGVSQSPRYKVTKRGQDVTLRCDPISSHATLYWYQQALGQGPEFLTYFNYEAQPDKSGLPSDRFSAERPEGSISTLTIQRTEQRDSAMYRCASSLVFGNEQFFGPGTRLTVL.

This chain uses TRBV9 with TRBJ2-3; no firm D call. The CDR3 is 12 amino acids. Germline V gives CDR1 SGDLS, CDR2 YYNGEE. The V end was cut by 5 bases, the J end by 3 bases, with 7 bases between. The CDR3 nucleotides are TGTGCCAGCAGTGAGTATACAGATACGCAGTATTTT. This gives the protein CASSEYTDTQYF.

The rearrangement uses TRBV18 and TRBJ1-4, with D possibly matching TRBD1 (6 bases). V was clipped by 3 bases and J by 7 bases, with 15 bases between them. The CDR3 is 15 amino acids. Germline V gene data show CDR1 as KGHSH and CDR2 as LQKENI. In DNA, the CDR3 is TGTGCCAGCTCACCGGCAGGGGCACTGGGTGAAAAACTGTTTTTT. This translates into CASSPAGALGEKLFF.